This is a list of T cell receptor beta chains from one sample in a study of cytomegalovirus exposure and HLA in healthy donors. Generated by immunoSEQ multiplex PCR, the TCRdb table keeps only in-frame clones and is missing some. The profile shows around 50,000 clones, about 92% of them singletons. The material sequenced was PBMCs. These receptors originate from a woman aged 18-30 years in good health and CMV-seronegative. Each CDR3 is given with its conserved first and last residue. D genes are given only for firm matches. Clone size is shown for a subset of rows, as once, few, many or a class of expanded clone.

.	.	TRBV2	TRBJ1-6	TGTGCCAGCAGCGCCCTCGCAGTTGCCAATTCACCCCTCCACTTT	CASSALAVANSPLHF
.	TRBD2	TRBV18	TRBJ2-2	TGTGCCAGCTCACCACTCGGCTCTAGCGGGACGAACACCGGGGAGCTGTTTTTT	CASSPLGSSGTNTGELFF
.	TRBD1	TRBV5-5	TRBJ1-2	TGTGCCAGCAGCTTGGGAACGGGACAGGGGTTTGGCTACACCTTC	CASSLGTGQGFGYTF
.	TRBD1	TRBV7-2	TRBJ1-2	TGTGCCAGCAGCTCGGACAGGGGTAACTATGGCTACACCTTC	CASSSDRGNYGYTF
.	.	TRBV7-6	TRBJ2-7	TGTGCCAGCAGCCCAACTGATAGGAGGAGCGACGAGCAGTACTTC	CASSPTDRRSDEQYF
.	TRBD1	TRBV6-1	TRBJ1-2	TGTGCCAGCAGCCGGGACAGGAGAGCGGATGGCTACACCTTC	CASSRDRRADGYTF
.	TRBD1	TRBV30	TRBJ2-3	TGTGCCTGGAGTGTACGAGGGAGCAGGGGGCCCCCCACGGATACGCAGTATTTT	CAWSVRGSRGPPTDTQYF
.	.	TRBV9	TRBJ2-1	TGTGCCAGCAGCGTAGGTAACCCGAGTGAGCAGTTCTTC	CASSVGNPSEQFF
.	TRBD2	TRBV7-8	TRBJ2-1	TGTGCCAGCAGCCCCTTGGGCGGGAGCTCCTACAATGAGCAGTTCTTC	CASSPLGGSSYNEQFF
.	TRBD1	TRBV4-3	TRBJ1-3	TGCGCCAGCAGCCAAGTTCGTTCGGTAGGGACAGGGTCCTCTGGAAACACCATATATTTT	CASSQVRSVGTGSSGNTIYF
.	TRBD2	TRBV19	TRBJ2-1	TGTGCCAGTAGTATAAGGACTAGCGGGAGACCCACCTACAATGAGCAGTTCTTC	CASSIRTSGRPTYNEQFF
.	.	TRBV18	TRBJ2-1	TGTGCCAGCTCACCATCCCGGGGCAATGAGCAGTTCTTC	CASSPSRGNEQFF
once	.	TRBV27	TRBJ1-1	TGTGCCAGCAGTTTGGGGGGACCGAACACTGAAGCTTTCTTT	CASSLGGPNTEAFF
once	TRBD2	TRBV6-5	TRBJ2-1	TGTGCCAGCAGTTACACTAGCGGGGGCTACAATGAGCAGTTCTTC	CASSYTSGGYNEQFF
.	.	TRBV18	TRBJ2-3	TGTGCCAGCTCACCCGACTTTTCAGATACGCAGTATTTT	CASSPDFSDTQYF
.	.	TRBV7-3	TRBJ1-1	TGTGCCAGCAGCTTAAGGGGGGGAACTGAAGCTTTCTTT	CASSLRGGTEAFF
.	.	TRBV7-9	TRBJ2-5	TGTGCCAGCAGGGGGCTGGGCGCAGAGACCCAGTACTTC	CASRGLGAETQYF